This is a list of T cell receptor beta chains from one sample in a study of beta chain features in type 1 diabetes. Clones were sequenced by immunoSEQ multiplex PCR, and TCRdb holds only the in-frame ones, with some missing. This sample has 300,000 to 350,000 clones, with 6.5% to 10% found just once. Sequences were obtained from central memory CD4+ T cells from blood. Every receptor here comes from a woman aged 18 to 35 in good health. Both conserved end residues are trimmed from each CDR3.

TRBJ1-2 | 10 | TRBV7-9 | ASSLDRNGYT
TRBJ2-1 | 12 | TRBV28 | ASTYRDREHEQF
TRBJ1-1 | 11 | TRBV7-2 | ASSRGFETEAF
TRBJ2-5 | 13 | TRBV7-8 | ASSLVRAALETQY
TRBJ2-3 | 12 | TRBV5-4 | ASSPTGHTDTQY
TRBJ2-3 | 16 | TRBV11-2 | ASSFFLAGGRGTDTQY
TRBJ2-5 | 11 | TRBV7-2 | ASSLAGLETQY
TRBJ2-1 | 14 | TRBV5-1 | ASTDPQGAGGLEQF
TRBJ2-4 | 14 | TRBV28 | ASRSGLGLAKNIQY
TRBJ1-1 | 12 | TRBV18 | ASSPLQGDTEAF
TRBJ2-1 | 13 | TRBV5-1 | ASSFGSGSYNEQF
TRBJ2-7 | 14 | TRBV21-1 | ASRPASGSGGDEQY
TRBJ2-1 | 13 | TRBV5-1 | ASSSDGLARNEQF
TRBJ2-7 | 9 | TRBV20-1 | SASRALEQY
TRBJ2-7 | 13 | TRBV5-1 | ASSSLGLAGYEQY
TRBJ2-1 | 9 | TRBV20-1 | SARDRVEEF
TRBJ2-5 | 12 | TRBV5-4 | ASSPGQLQETQY
TRBJ2-7 | 11 | TRBV28 | ASLDGQTYEQY
TRBJ2-5 | 13 | TRBV14 | ASSQGTSFQETQY
TRBJ2-2 | 13 | TRBV9 | ASSDSGSGAGELF
TRBJ1-3 | 12 | TRBV28 | ASSLSQGGNTIY
TRBJ1-2 | 13 | TRBV6-5 | ASSRTGQGSYGYT
TRBJ2-1 | 10 | TRBV7-8 | ASSHRGHEQF
TRBJ2-3 | 15 | TRBV5-8 | ASSPGLAGGRTDTQY
TRBJ2-7 | 13 | TRBV18 | ASSETGGLSYEQY
TRBJ1-1 | 12 | TRBV7-2 | ASSPPGTGFEAF